The T cell receptor (beta chain) described here comes from a study of post-analysis software for immune sequencing data. Study conclusions and caveats: Samples from one preparation batch, clustered by F measure, grouped strongly together. Multiple sclerosis patients had significantly lower normalized Chao1 diversity than controls. Compared with controls, patients had more of 4 or 5 TRBV segments, including TRBV5-6, TRBV5-1 and TRBV20-1.

Comments on this clonotype: Antigen unknown.

Researchers reported that TCR beta cDNA libraries carried unique molecular identifiers. Out of about 0.95 to 10 million T cells, about 460,000 cDNA molecules were generated. Via MiXCR, TCRdb re-called the PCR reads, giving one row per CDR3 protein. The sample comprises approximately 360,000 distinct CDR3 sequences, 30% to 45% of which are singletons, and under 15% rests with the top ten. CDR3 length equals 18 residues. V lost 5 bases to trimming and J lost 3 bases; unmatched junction nucleotides: 13. This clonotype was obtained from a girl aged 5 to 17 with multiple sclerosis. The specimen sequenced was blood. The chain uses TRBV12-3 or TRBV12-4 and TRBJ2-7; TRBD2 matches at 13 bases. The CDR3 DNA reads as TGTGCCAGCAGTCCCCGATCACTAGCGGGGGGGCTAGACTACGAGCAGTACTTC. Amino acid sequence: CASSPRSLAGGLDYEQYF.